A single TCR beta chain is shown here with its context. Its antigen is unknown. Trimming removed 3 bases from V and 11 bases from J, with 14 bases in between. This CDR3 contains 14 residues. The germline gives CDR1 LNHNV, CDR2 YYDKDF (reference sequence). The data belong to a study of cytomegalovirus exposure and HLA in healthy donors. The wider study: Samples from HLA-typed donors yielded about 85 million unique TCRs in an early data release. Genotyping showed around four fifths of over 350 donors falling in the Caucasian-associated ancestry cluster. Study results and caveats: The authors later linked a missense DCLRE1C variant to TCR beta V- and J-gene trimming. Published work reported that the classifier diagnosed cytomegalovirus status with high specificity and sensitivity.

Vbeta (60) and Jbeta (13) primers were used in the PCR. The assay was immunoSEQ multiplex PCR, and TCRdb's table has in-frame clones only and misses some. The sample shows 130,000 to 150,000 clones, roughly 80% of them seen only once. This sequence joins TRBV15 and TRBJ1-6, with a tentative D call TRBD1 (5 bases). The source of this sequence is a woman aged 35 to 49 in good health and CMV-seropositive. The specimen was PBMCs. The CDR3 here is CATSSEGAPTPLHF. DNA of the CDR3: TGTGCCACCAGCAGTGAAGGGGCCCCAACACCCCTCCACTTT.